A selection of T cell receptor beta chains follows, all from one sample in a study of T cell repertoires in cytomegalovirus infection. TCRdb reanalysed the reads using MiXCR and keeps one entry per CDR3 protein. The table lists 600,000 to 700,000 distinct CDR3 sequences, around 31% of them singletons. Their antigens are not known. The material was cultured PBMCs, obtained from culture after CMV antigen stimulation. The source is a human donor in good health (CMV status not recorded). Some clones in this sample may be carry-over from other donors' samples. CDR3s include the opening cysteine and the closing phenylalanine or tryptophan. The D gene is left open where the match is weak. Expanded clones get a size class; other rows say once, few or many, or leave the size out.

J	V	D	size	DNA	CDR3
TRBJ2-4	TRBV4-2	TRBD2	.	TGTGCCAGCAGCCAATATACGCTAGCGGGGACCCGGGGTCAGTACTTC	CASSQYTLAGTRGQYF
TRBJ2-1	TRBV5-6	TRBD2	.	TGTGCCAGCAGCTCGGGACTAGTCACTGAGCAGTTCTTC	CASSSGLVTEQFF
TRBJ2-3	TRBV27	TRBD2	few	TGTGCCAGCGACCGCCGGTGGGCGGGGGGAAGAGGTGCAGATACGCAGTATTTT	CASDRRWAGGRGADTQYF
TRBJ1-5	TRBV28	.	few	TGTGCCAGCAGTCCCTCCGGGGGGTGGGGCCAGCCCCAGCATTTT	CASSPSGGWGQPQHF
TRBJ2-1	TRBV7-8	.	.	TGTGCCAGCAGCTTAGGGGGGGCCAGGAATAATGAGCAGTTCTTC	CASSLGGARNNEQFF
TRBJ2-3	TRBV19	.	.	TGTGCCAGTAGAGGCCGGGGGACCCCCACAGATACGCAGTATTTT	CASRGRGTPTDTQYF
TRBJ2-2	TRBV7-2	TRBD2	many	TGTGCCAGCACCCCCCGGGGGACTAGCGGTAACACCGGGGAGCTGTTTTTT	CASTPRGTSGNTGELFF
TRBJ1-2	TRBV7-8	TRBD1	.	TGTGCCAGCAGCTTAGGTGGGACAGGGGAATTATATGGCTACACCTTC	CASSLGGTGELYGYTF
TRBJ1-1	TRBV12-3/TRBV12-4	.	.	TGTGCCAGCAGTTTGAGGCGGCGGGTCACTGAAGCTTTCTTT	CASSLRRRVTEAFF
TRBJ1-5	TRBV6-6	.	.	TGTGCCAGCAGTTACTTAGCGCAAAACCCAAATCAGCCCCAGCATTTT	CASSYLAQNPNQPQHF
TRBJ2-1	TRBV4-1	.	.	TGCGCCAGCAGCCAGTATTCCGGGACAGAAACATCGGGGGATCCGCGGGGGAATGAGCAGTTCTTC	CASSQYSGTETSGDPRGNEQFF
TRBJ2-1	TRBV2	.	few	TGTGCCAGCAATTCGCAGAACTGGGGGTACAATGAGCAGTTCTTC	CASNSQNWGYNEQFF
TRBJ2-3	TRBV2	TRBD1	.	TGTGCCGTCCCCGGGACAGGGGAAACAGATACGCAGTATTTT	CAVPGTGETDTQYF
TRBJ2-7	TRBV4-1	.	.	TGCGCCAGCAGCCAAGGCCTCGTCTCCTCCTACGAGCAGTACTTC	CASSQGLVSSYEQYF
TRBJ2-5	TRBV2	.	.	TGTGCCAGCAGATGGGGCAGGGAAGAGACCCAGTACTTC	CASRWGREETQYF
TRBJ1-1	TRBV7-9	.	few	TGTGCCAGCAGCGGTTCGCCACATAGAAACACTGAAGCTTTCTTT	CASSGSPHRNTEAFF
TRBJ2-4	TRBV7-9	.	.	TGTGCCAGCACCTCCCCGGAGGGGGCGGGCAAAAACATTCAGTACTTC	CASTSPEGAGKNIQYF
TRBJ1-3	TRBV11-2	.	few	TGTGCCAGCAGCCCCAATGTTGCAGGGGCTGGAAACACCATATATTTT	CASSPNVAGAGNTIYF
TRBJ2-7	TRBV7-6	TRBD2	.	TGTGCCAGCAGCTTAGTATCTAGCGGCCCAGAAGACGAGCAGTACTTC	CASSLVSSGPEDEQYF
TRBJ1-2	TRBV12-3/TRBV12-4	.	few	TGTGCCAGCAGTTTAGGGGGGACGTACGTCTATGGCTACACCTTC	CASSLGGTYVYGYTF
TRBJ2-3	TRBV2	.	.	TGTGCCAGCAGTGTCGAGTCGGCAGATACGCAGTATTTT	CASSVESADTQYF
TRBJ2-1	TRBV11-2	.	.	TGTGCCAGCAGCGAGAGGACCCTGCTGGGACGTACCAATGAGCAGTTCTTC	CASSERTLLGRTNEQFF
TRBJ2-3	TRBV7-9	TRBD2	.	TGTGCCAGCAGCCTCAGCGGGGGGGCATGGGATACGCAGTATTTT	CASSLSGGAWDTQYF
TRBJ2-5	TRBV7-9	.	.	TGTGCCAGCAGCTTAGTACTTAACCAAGAGACCCAGTACTTC	CASSLVLNQETQYF
TRBJ2-5	TRBV14	.	.	TGTGCCAGCAGCCAAGTTTGGGGACAAGAGACCCAGTACTTC	CASSQVWGQETQYF
TRBJ2-5	TRBV12-3/TRBV12-4	TRBD2	.	TGTGCCAGCAGAACCGCGGGGGGCCCTAAAGAGACCCAGTACTTC	CASRTAGGPKETQYF
TRBJ2-3	TRBV19	TRBD1	few	TGTGCCAGTAGTACCCGACAGGGGAACAACCTTACTAGCACAGATACGCAGTATTTT	CASSTRQGNNLTSTDTQYF
TRBJ1-5	TRBV20-1	.	.	TGCAGTGCTCGAACAGGGAGGGGCGATCAGCCCCAGCATTTT	CSARTGRGDQPQHF
TRBJ1-1	TRBV5-1	.	.	TGCGCCAGCAGCTTGGGACTTTGGGTGAACACTGAAGCTTTCTTT	CASSLGLWVNTEAFF
TRBJ2-2	TRBV7-8	.	few	TGTGCCAGCACCCCCCAAAGTGCTAACACCGGGGAGCTGTTTTTT	CASTPQSANTGELFF
TRBJ2-2	TRBV4-3	.	.	TGCGCCAGCAGCCAAGCACTCTTGACCGGGGAGCTGTTTTTT	CASSQALLTGELFF
TRBJ2-3	TRBV4-3	TRBD1	.	TGCGCCAGCAGCCTCCTGACAGGGTCGGCGGATACGCAGTATTTT	CASSLLTGSADTQYF
TRBJ2-3	TRBV2	.	.	TGTGCCAGCATCGGCACTAGCACAGATACGCAGTATTTT	CASIGTSTDTQYF
TRBJ2-2	TRBV5-4	TRBD1	.	TGTGCCAGCAGCCTCCGGGACAGGGACACCGGGGAGCTGTTTTTT	CASSLRDRDTGELFF
TRBJ1-2	TRBV20-1	.	.	TGCAGTGCTAGGCCCGCAGGGTTGAGGTCGATCGACTATGGCTACACCTTC	CSARPAGLRSIDYGYTF
TRBJ2-7	TRBV6-2/TRBV6-3	.	few	TGTGCCAGCAGTTACTCCCGGTACGAGCAGTACTTC	CASSYSRYEQYF
TRBJ1-1	TRBV27	TRBD1	.	TGTGCCAGCAGCCCCCGGGACAGGGGTATTACAACTGAAGCTTTCTTT	CASSPRDRGITTEAFF
TRBJ2-3	TRBV7-9	.	many	TGTGCCAGCACCCCCTTACAGGCGAGCACAGATACGCAGTATTTT	CASTPLQASTDTQYF
TRBJ1-5	TRBV30	.	.	TGTGCCTGGAGTGGGACCGGGACGATCAATCAGCCCCAGCATTTT	CAWSGTGTINQPQHF
TRBJ1-3	TRBV12-3/TRBV12-4	.	few	TGTGCCAGCAGTCTGGATGGTGGTCTCGGAAACACCATATATTTT	CASSLDGGLGNTIYF
TRBJ2-2	TRBV15	.	few	TGTGCCACCAGCAGAGATCCCCACTCCACCGGGGAGCTGTTTTTT	CATSRDPHSTGELFF
TRBJ2-1	TRBV7-8	TRBD2	many	TGTGCCAGCAGCTTCCTCATAGCGGGAGTAGATGAGCAGTTCTTC	CASSFLIAGVDEQFF
TRBJ1-2	TRBV18	.	few	TGTGCCAGCTCACCGACGAACTATGGCTACACCTTC	CASSPTNYGYTF
TRBJ2-7	TRBV7-2	TRBD2	.	TGTGCCAGCAGCATAAGGTCTAGCGGTGAATACGAGCAGTACTTC	CASSIRSSGEYEQYF
TRBJ1-2	TRBV11-2	TRBD1	.	TGTGCCAGCAGCTTAGTACCAGGACAGGCCTCCGGCTACACCTTC	CASSLVPGQASGYTF
TRBJ2-3	TRBV27	.	few	TGTGCCAGCAGCCCCCAGGGGAACTGGGCAGATACGCAGTATTTT	CASSPQGNWADTQYF
TRBJ1-4	TRBV12-3/TRBV12-4	.	.	TGTGCCAGCAGTTTAGTGGTCGGGCAGTCTAATGAAAAACTGTTTTTT	CASSLVVGQSNEKLFF
TRBJ1-1	TRBV5-1	.	.	TGCGCCAGCAGCCCGCTCGGGACACCGGCTTTCTTT	CASSPLGTPAFF
TRBJ2-5	TRBV4-1	TRBD2	few	TGCGCCAGCAGCCTCCCGGGCAGCGGGGGCCAAGAGACCCAGTACTTC	CASSLPGSGGQETQYF
TRBJ2-1	TRBV4-2	TRBD2	few	TGTGCCAGCAGCCAAGGGACTAGCGTAGACAATGAGCAGTTCTTC	CASSQGTSVDNEQFF
TRBJ2-7	TRBV6-2/TRBV6-3	TRBD2	.	TGTGCCAGCAGACTAGCGGGAGTATCCGAGCAGTACTTC	CASRLAGVSEQYF
TRBJ1-5	TRBV2	.	.	TGTGCCAGCAGTGAAGAGGAGCAGGGCAATCAGCCCCAGCATTTT	CASSEEEQGNQPQHF
TRBJ2-7	TRBV6-2/TRBV6-3	TRBD1	few	TGTGCCAGCAGTTACTCGGGGACAGGGTCCGAGCAGTACTTC	CASSYSGTGSEQYF